This TCR beta chain was captured in a study of response to subunit inactivated influenza vaccine. Trimming took off 4 bases at V and 6 bases at J, with 11 bases between the two ends. Germline CDR1 is SGDLS and CDR2 is YYNGEE. The CDR3 extends over 12 amino acids. This clonotype was observed a handful of times. TCRdb called the RT-PCR reads again in MiXCR, with one record for every CDR3 protein. Of about 800,000 distinct CDR3 sequences listed, 20% to 25% were seen once; the top ten hold about 10%. The TCR originated in a man over 45 who received an inactivated influenza vaccine. The genes are TRBV9 and TRBJ2-7; D might be TRBD1 or TRBD2, each matching 5 bases. The specimen comprised PBMCs from blood, sampled 5 days after vaccination. The CDR3 loop reads CASSPGTGEQYF. CDR3 sequence (DNA): TGTGCCAGCAGCCCGGGGACGGGCGAGCAGTACTTC.